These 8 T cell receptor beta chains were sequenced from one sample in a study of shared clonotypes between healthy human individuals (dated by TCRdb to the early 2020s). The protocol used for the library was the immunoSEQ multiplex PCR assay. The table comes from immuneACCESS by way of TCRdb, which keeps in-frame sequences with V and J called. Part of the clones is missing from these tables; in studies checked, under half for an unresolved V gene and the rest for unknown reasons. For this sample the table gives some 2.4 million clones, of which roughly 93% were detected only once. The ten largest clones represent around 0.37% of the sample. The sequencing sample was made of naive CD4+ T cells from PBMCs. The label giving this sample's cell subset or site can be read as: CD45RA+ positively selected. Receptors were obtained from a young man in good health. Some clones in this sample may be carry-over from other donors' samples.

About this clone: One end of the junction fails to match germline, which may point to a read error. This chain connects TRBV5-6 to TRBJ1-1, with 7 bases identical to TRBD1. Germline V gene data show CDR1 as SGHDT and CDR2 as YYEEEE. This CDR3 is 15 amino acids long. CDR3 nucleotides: TGTGCCAGCAGTTTGGGACAGCTCATGAGCACTGAAGCTTTCTTT. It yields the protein CASSLGQLMSTEAFF.

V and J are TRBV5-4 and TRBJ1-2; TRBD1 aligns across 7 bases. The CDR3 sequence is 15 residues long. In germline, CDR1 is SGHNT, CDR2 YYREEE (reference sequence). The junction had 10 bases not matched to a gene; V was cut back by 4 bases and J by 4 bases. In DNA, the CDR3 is TGTGCCAGCAGCGGAGCCGGGACAGCTCCCTATGGCTACACCTTC. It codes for CASSGAGTAPYGYTF.

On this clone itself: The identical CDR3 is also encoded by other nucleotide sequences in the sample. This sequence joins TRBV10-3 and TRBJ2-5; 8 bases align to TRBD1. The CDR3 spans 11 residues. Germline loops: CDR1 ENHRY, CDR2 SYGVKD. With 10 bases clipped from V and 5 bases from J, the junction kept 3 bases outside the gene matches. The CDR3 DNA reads TGTGCCACAGGGGGCGGGGAGACCCAGTACTTC. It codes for CATGGGETQYF.

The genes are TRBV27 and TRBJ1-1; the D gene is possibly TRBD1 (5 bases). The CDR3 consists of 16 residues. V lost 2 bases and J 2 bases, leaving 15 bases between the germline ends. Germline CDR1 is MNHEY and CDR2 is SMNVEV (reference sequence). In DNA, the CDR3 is TGTGCCAGCAGTTTACTCGACGCCAGGGCAAACACTGAAGCTTTCTTT. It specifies CASSLLDARANTEAFF.

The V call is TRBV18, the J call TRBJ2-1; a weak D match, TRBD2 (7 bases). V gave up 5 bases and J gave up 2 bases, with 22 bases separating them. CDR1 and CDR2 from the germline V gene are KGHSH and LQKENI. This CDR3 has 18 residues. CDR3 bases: TGTGCCAGCTCAGGGGGGCTAGCGGCACGTCCCACCTACAATGAGCAGTTCTTC. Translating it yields CASSGGLAARPTYNEQFF.

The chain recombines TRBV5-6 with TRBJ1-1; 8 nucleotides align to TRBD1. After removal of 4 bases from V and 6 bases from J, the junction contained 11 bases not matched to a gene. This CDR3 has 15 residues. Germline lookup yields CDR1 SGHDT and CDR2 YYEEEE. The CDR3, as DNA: TGTGCCAGCAGCCTGCTCGCGACAGGGGACGCTGAAGCTTTCTTT. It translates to CASSLLATGDAEAFF.

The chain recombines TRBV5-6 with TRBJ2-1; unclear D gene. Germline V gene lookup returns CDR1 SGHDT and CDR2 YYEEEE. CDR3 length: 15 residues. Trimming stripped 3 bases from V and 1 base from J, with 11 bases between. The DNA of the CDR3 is TGTGCCAGCAGCTCCCCTGCGAGTTCCTACAATGAGCAGTTCTTC. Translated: CASSSPASSYNEQFF.

CDR3 sequence: CASSFGTGNNEQFF. CDR3 bases: TGTGCCAGCAGCTTCGGGACAGGAAACAATGAGCAGTTCTTC. The chain carries TRBV7-2 and TRBJ2-1; 8 bases are a match to TRBD1. V was pared by 3 bases and J by 5 bases, with 3 bases of the junction left unmatched. The germline V gene has CDR1 SGHTA and CDR2 FQGNSA. The CDR3 covers 14 residues.